This T cell receptor (beta chain) was documented in a study of vaccination effects on CD4 cells after COVID-19. The repertoire was sequenced with immunoSEQ multiplex PCR; TCRdb's copy has only in-frame clones and lacks some. The sample lists just over 30,000 clones; approximately 68% were seen once. This CDR3 has 13 amino acids. Between the trimmed V and J ends, which lost 4 bases and 4 bases, there was a span of 11 bases. Germline V gene data show CDR1 as SQVTM and CDR2 as ANQGSEA. Ahead of sequencing, the ViraFEST assay grew antigen-specific CD4+ T cells using viral peptide pools. Cells that had been cultured for less than eleven days were the source of isolated CD4+ T cells. Concerning this clone itself: Its target is not known.

The sequence was obtained from a human donor who received a COVID-19 vaccine. The chain carries TRBV29-1 and TRBJ1-3; possibly TRBD1 for D (6 bases). This specimen consisted of CD4+ T cells from PBMCs cultured with HCoV-229E spike peptides, obtained before COVID-19 vaccination. CDR3 sequence: CSVAVTGGNTIYF. DNA for the CDR3: TGCAGCGTTGCAGTGACAGGAGGAAACACCATATATTTT.